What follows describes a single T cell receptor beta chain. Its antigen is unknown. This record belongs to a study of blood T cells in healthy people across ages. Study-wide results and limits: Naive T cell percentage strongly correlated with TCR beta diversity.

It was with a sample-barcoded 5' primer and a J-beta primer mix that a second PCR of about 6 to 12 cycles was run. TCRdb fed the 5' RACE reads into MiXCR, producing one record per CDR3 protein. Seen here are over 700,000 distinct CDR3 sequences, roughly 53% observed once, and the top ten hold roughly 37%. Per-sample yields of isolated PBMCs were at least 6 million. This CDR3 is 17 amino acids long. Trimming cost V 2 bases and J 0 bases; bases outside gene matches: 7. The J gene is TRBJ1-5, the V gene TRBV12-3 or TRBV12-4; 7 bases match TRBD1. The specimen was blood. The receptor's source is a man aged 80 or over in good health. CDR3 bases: TGTGCCAGCAGTTTACCGTTGACAGGGAGTAGCAATCAGCCCCAGCATTTT. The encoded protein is CASSLPLTGSSNQPQHF.